This T cell receptor beta chain was sequenced during a study of blood T cell repertoires in COVID-19. Turning to the study itself: T cells, B-cell-depleted T cells, or PBMCs provided the cDNA or gDNA that served as material.

The germline V gene has CDR1 PRHDT and CDR2 FYEKMQ (reference sequence). The CDR3 covers 16 residues. Trimming removed 0 bases from V and 3 bases from J, with 14 bases in between. In the study's own analysis: Cell counts per sample came from amplifying reference gene primers. Clones were read by immunoSEQ multiplex PCR, and TCRdb kept only the in-frame ones, dropping some. V and J calls and clone size come straight from that table; D and trimming were deduced from the DNA. Of 150,000 or so clones listed, 85% to 95% were seen once; the top ten hold roughly 4.4%. The sample consisted of peripheral blood. The receptor comes from a woman in her forties or fifties with acute or convalescent COVID-19. The chain has TRBV13 and TRBJ1-1, with D hard to call. The CDR3 coding sequence is TGTGCCAGCAGCTTAGGCCTAGGTACTTTCGACACTGAAGCTTTCTTT. Its protein product is CASSLGLGTFDTEAFF.